This T cell receptor (beta chain) was retrieved from a study of blood T cells in healthy people across ages. Study conclusions and caveats: Because sorting was not performed, PBMCs prevented conclusive naive versus antigen-experienced comparison.

Primers used in a second PCR of roughly 6 to 11 cycles were a sample-barcoded 5' primer and a J-beta primer mix. MiXCR, applied by TCRdb to the 5' RACE reads, yields one record per CDR3 protein. The sample has hundreds of thousands of distinct CDR3 sequences; roughly 24% are singletons. This clonotype was counted a few times. What it binds is unknown. Another study also made use of these data, one on T cells of mothers and their children. That source notes: No T cell clones of persistent microchimeric origin were detected.

The source material was blood. The source is a boy aged 5-17 years in good health.

The CDR3 bases are TGTGCCAGCAGCCCCCCACTACCTCCGGAGGAAGAGACCCAGTACTTC. Its translation: CASSPPLPPEEETQYF. The chain is built from TRBV7-9 and TRBJ2-5; TRBD2 might be the D (5 bases). This CDR3 region has 16 residues. Germline-derived CDR1 and CDR2 are SEHNR and FQNEAQ (reference sequence). The V gene lost 5 bases and the J gene lost 3 bases, with 19 bases spanning the gap.